Following are 24 T cell receptor beta chains from one sample sequenced in a study of blood T cell repertoires in COVID-19 (dated by TCRdb to the early 2020s). Library method: the immunoSEQ multiplex PCR assay. Held by TCRdb, this immuneACCESS table contains in-frame sequences only and omits some clones. Under half of the omission traces to an unresolved V gene where checked; the cause of the rest is unknown. This sample is represented by about 300,000 clones; approximately 90% of them were singletons. Roughly a tenth of the sample is in the top ten clones. The sequenced material came from PBMCs or T cells enriched from blood (not recorded which). Source of these receptors: a young woman who had recovered from COVID-19.

The chain employs TRBV6-5 and TRBJ1-1; D is undetermined. Germline-derived CDR1 and CDR2 are MNHEY and SVGAGI. The CDR3 totals 13 residues. Between the trimmed V and J ends, which lost 8 bases and 4 bases, there was a span of 14 bases. CDR3 sequence reads: CASSTTSSTEAFF. For the CDR3, the DNA is TGTGCCAGCTCAACAACGTCCAGCACTGAAGCTTTCTTT.

The rearrangement uses TRBV3-1 (or the pseudogene TRBV3-2) and TRBJ1-2; the D is unclear. Trimming removed 1 base from V and 2 bases from J, with 11 bases in between. CDR3 length equals 15 residues. Germline-derived CDR1 and CDR2 are LGHDT and YNNKEL (reference sequence). This CDR3 is CASSQAMSGNYGYTF. The CDR3 region has the DNA TGTGCCAGCAGCCAAGCGATGTCGGGGAACTATGGCTACACCTTC.

About this clone itself: The junction departs from the called germline gene at one end, perhaps through a read error. This chain uses TRBV28 with TRBJ1-3; TRBD1 might be the D (6 bases). This CDR3 spans 12 amino acids. The V gene's germline CDR1 is MDHEN and CDR2 SYDVKM. CDR3 sequence: CASSSPPGGRGF. The CDR3, as DNA: TGTGCCAGCAGTTCGCCCCCCGGGGGGAGGGGGTTT. The variable domain in full, completed from reference TRBV28 and TRBJ1-3, reads DVKVTQSSRYLVKRTGEKVFLECVQDMDHENMFWYRQDPGLGLRLIYFSYDVKMKEKGDIPEGYSVSREKKERFSLILESASTNQTSMYLCASSSPPGGRGFGEGSWLTVV.

The chain uses TRBV14 and TRBJ2-1; TRBD2 aligns across 8 bases. Trimming took 1 base from V and 3 from J; bases not matched to a gene: 8. The CDR3 sequence is 17 residues long. Per germline, CDR1 SGHDN and CDR2 FVKESK. CDR3 sequence (DNA): TGTGCCAGCAGCCAAGGGATGGGTCTAGCGGGCTACAATGAGCAGTTCTTC. This sequence encodes CASSQGMGLAGYNEQFF. Filled out from reference TRBV14 and TRBJ2-1, the complete variable domain reads EAGVTQFPSHSVIEKGQTVTLRCDPISGHDNLYWYRRVMGKEIKFLLHFVKESKQDESGMPNNRFLAERTGGTYSTLKVQPAELEDSGVYFCASSQGMGLAGYNEQFFGPGTRLTVL.

The chain links TRBV7-8 to TRBJ2-2; 16 nucleotides agree with TRBD2. Germline V CDR1 and CDR2: SGHVS, FQNEAQ. The CDR3 runs 18 residues. V was pared by 5 bases and J by 5 bases, with 8 bases of the junction left unmatched. CDR3 region: CASSPLGLAGGRTGELFF. The CDR3 nucleotides are TGTGCCAGCAGCCCCCTGGGACTAGCGGGGGGGCGGACCGGGGAGCTGTTTTTT.

The chain links TRBV7-9 to TRBJ2-7, with 12 bases fitting TRBD2. The CDR3 spans 15 residues. Germline CDR1 SEHNR, CDR2 FQNEAQ (reference sequence). Unmatched junction bases numbered 7, after V lost 5 bases and J lost 5 bases. CDR3 coding DNA: TGTGCCAGCAGCCCGAGACTAGCGGGAGAGGACGAGCAGTACTTC. The encoded protein is CASSPRLAGEDEQYF.

The sample holds a few counts of this clone. The chain recombines TRBV11-3 with TRBJ1-1; 7 nucleotides agree with TRBD1. Germline loops: CDR1 SGHNT, CDR2 YENEEA. The CDR3 sequence is 12 residues long. V dropped 5 bases and J dropped 9; count of bases not matched to a gene: 6. The CDR3 loop is CASSLRQGQAFF. The DNA of the CDR3 is TGTGCCAGCAGCCTACGACAGGGACAAGCTTTCTTT.

The genes are TRBV5-1 and TRBJ2-1; perhaps TRBD2 as D (6 bases). V dropped 3 bases and J dropped 7 bases, with 17 bases sitting between them. CDR1 and CDR2 from the germline V gene are SGHRS and YFSETQ. This CDR3 spans 15 amino acids. CDR3 sequence: CASSSREPFLNEQFF. The CDR3 DNA reads as TGCGCCAGCAGCTCCCGGGAGCCCTTTCTGAATGAGCAGTTCTTC.

The chain carries TRBV19 and TRBJ2-7; maybe TRBD1 (6 bases). V was trimmed by 7 bases and J by 2 bases, leaving 18 bases between them. The germline V gene has CDR1 LNHDA and CDR2 SQIVND (reference sequence). The CDR3 totals 15 residues. CDR3 DNA sequence: TGTGCCAGTACCCCTACAGGGACGTGGACCTACGAGCAGTACTTC. The encoded protein is CASTPTGTWTYEQYF.

The chain is built from TRBV29-1 and TRBJ1-2; possibly TRBD1 for D (5 bases). The V end was cut by 6 bases, the J end by 1 base, with 15 bases between. Germline assignment: CDR1 SQVTM and CDR2 ANQGSEA. The CDR3 is 14 residues long. The CDR3 coding sequence is TGCAGCGTGGGGGGGTCGATTGATAACTATGGCTACACCTTC. Its protein is CSVGGSIDNYGYTF.

Only a few counts were recorded for this clone. The chain is built from TRBV30 and TRBJ1-2; D remains ambiguous. This CDR3 comprises 11 residues. Germline CDR1 is GTSNPN and CDR2 is SVGIG (reference sequence). Trimming cost V 1 base and J 6 bases, with 6 bases left between them. The DNA of the CDR3 is TGTGCCTGGAGTGATACAAATGGCTACACCTTC. Protein sequence: CAWSDTNGYTF.

The rearrangement uses TRBV5-6 and TRBJ1-6; 10 positions match TRBD1. The CDR3 spans 16 residues. Trimming removed 2 bases from V and 7 bases from J; junction bases left unmatched: 6. CDR1 is SGHDT, CDR2 YYEEEE, per germline. CDR3: CASSFDRGQGNSPLHF. The CDR3 DNA reads TGTGCCAGCAGCTTCGACAGGGGGCAGGGAAATTCACCCCTCCACTTT.

The V and J genes are TRBV18 and TRBJ2-1; D possibly corresponds to TRBD1 (5 bases). Looked up from germline, CDR1 is KGHSH and CDR2 is LQKENI. The CDR3 length is 13 residues. Trimming took off 3 bases at V and 4 bases at J, with 7 bases between the two ends. In nucleotides, the CDR3 is TGTGCCAGCTCACCGAACAGGTACAATGAGCAGTTCTTC. Amino acids: CASSPNRYNEQFF.

The chain is built from TRBV6-5 and TRBJ1-1; the match to TRBD1 covers 7 bases. The junction had 4 bases not matched to a gene; V was cut back by 6 bases and J by 0 bases. The CDR3 totals 14 residues. The germline CDR1 and CDR2 sequences are MNHEY and SVGAGI. CDR3 sequence: CASRGQVLNTEAFF. The CDR3 nucleotides are TGTGCCAGCAGAGGACAGGTATTGAACACTGAAGCTTTCTTT.

This clone was found a few times. The chain joins TRBV7-9 to TRBJ1-4, with 9 bases matching TRBD1. This CDR3 is built from 13 residues. The ends lost 6 bases at V and 5 bases at J; junction bases unmatched: 1. Germline CDR1 reads SEHNR; CDR2 reads FQNEAQ (reference sequence). CDR3 DNA: TGTGCCAGCAGGGGGACAGGGAATGAAAAACTGTTTTTT. As protein: CASRGTGNEKLFF.

The chain combines TRBV5-6 with TRBJ2-5; 9 bases fit TRBD2. J lost 5 bases, V lost 4 bases, and 12 bases had no gene match. There are 16 residues in the CDR3. Germline V lookup: CDR1 SGHDT, CDR2 YYEEEE. CDR3 nucleotides: TGTGCCAGCAGCCCGGCAGTTGGAGCGGGAGGTGAGACCCAGTACTTC. It translates to CASSPAVGAGGETQYF.

J is TRBJ2-4 and V is TRBV5-6; 8 nucleotides align to TRBD1. V shed 4 bases and J 8 bases; nucleotides not matched to a gene: 11. The germline V gene has CDR1 SGHDT and CDR2 YYEEEE. There are 15 residues in the CDR3. In DNA, the CDR3 is TGTGCCAGCAGCGCGGACAGGGTGAATGTCGACATTCAGTACTTC. It codes for CASSADRVNVDIQYF.

The rearrangement uses TRBV10-3 and TRBJ1-5, with a possible D match to TRBD1 (5 bases). Trimming removed 4 bases from V and 2 bases from J, with 18 bases in between. The CDR3 runs 17 residues. Per the germline V gene, CDR1 is ENHRY and CDR2 is SYGVKD. The CDR3 sequence is CAISASGGGVGNQPQHF. The CDR3 DNA reads TGTGCCATCAGTGCCTCGGGGGGGGGTGTTGGCAATCAGCCCCAGCATTTT.

The V call is TRBV29-1, the J call TRBJ2-3; the match to TRBD2 covers 13 bases. The CDR3 spans 16 residues. V was pared by 5 bases and J by 6 bases, with 11 bases of the junction left unmatched. Germline-derived CDR1 and CDR2 are SQVTM and ANQGSEA. The CDR3 protein is CSVLPTSGGPGDTQYF. Written as DNA, the CDR3 is TGCAGCGTTCTACCGACTAGCGGGGGGCCCGGGGATACGCAGTATTTT.

The CDR3 region is CASSDGTALSYEQYF. Written as DNA, the CDR3 is TGCGCCAGCAGTGATGGAACAGCCCTCTCCTACGAGCAGTACTTC. The chain joins TRBV10-1 to TRBJ2-7; unclear D gene. Germline CDR1 reads WNHNN; CDR2 reads SYGVQD (reference sequence). This CDR3 is 15 amino acids long. Trimming removed 3 bases at V and 0 bases at J, with 12 bases between.

This chain connects TRBV11-2 to TRBJ2-1; 15 bases map to TRBD2. Germline assignment: CDR1 SGHAT and CDR2 FQNNGV. The CDR3 runs to 19 residues. The junction had 13 bases not matched to a gene; V was cut back by 5 bases and J by 5 bases. The CDR3 reads CASSRPGLAGGRVNNEQFF. In DNA form, the CDR3 reads TGTGCCAGCAGCCGTCCGGGACTAGCGGGGGGCAGGGTAAACAATGAGCAGTTCTTC.

The chain carries TRBV5-6 and TRBJ2-7, with TRBD1 as a possible D gene (6 bases). Germline CDR1 SGHDT, CDR2 YYEEEE. V was clipped by 4 bases and J by 3 bases, with 23 bases between them. This CDR3 spans 17 amino acids. CDR3 loop: CASSHKRTAWSNYEQYF. CDR3 nucleotides: TGTGCCAGCAGCCACAAACGGACAGCGTGGTCCAACTACGAGCAGTACTTC.

This chain joins TRBV30 and TRBJ1-1, with 9 bases aligning to TRBD1. The CDR3 totals 13 residues. Germline CDR1 reads GTSNPN; CDR2 reads SVGIG (reference sequence). The V and J ends lost 1 base and 4 bases, in that order; junction bases with no gene match: 1. The CDR3 DNA sequence: TGTGCCTGGAGTGGACAGGGGGGCACTGAAGCTTTCTTT. It codes for CAWSGQGGTEAFF.

The chain links TRBV3-1 (or the pseudogene TRBV3-2) to TRBJ1-1; D is possibly TRBD1 (5 bases). The germline V and J ends were trimmed by 0 bases and 8 bases, with 10 bases remaining between them. CDR3 length: 13 amino acids. Germline V gene sequence: CDR1 LGHDT, CDR2 YNNKEL (reference sequence). CDR3 region: CASSQEGGSEAFF. CDR3 nucleotides: TGTGCCAGCAGCCAAGAGGGGGGATCCGAAGCTTTCTTT.